The clone carrying this T cell receptor beta chain was seen once. In the source study's methods: Amplification from reference gene primers served as the basis for estimated nucleated cell counts. The method was immunoSEQ multiplex PCR; TCRdb's version includes in-frame clones alone and lacks a portion of them. That table gives V, J and clone size, and the DNA gave D and trimming. The table lists fewer than 250,000 clones, 83% of them singletons. A COVID-19 case was met by exposed participants within 2 weeks before study entry. This specimen belongs to a study of blood T cell repertoires in COVID-19. Study at large: Sample material is recorded as cDNA or gDNA derived from T cells, B-cell-depleted T cells, or PBMCs.

Germline CDR1 reads LNHDA; CDR2 reads SQIVND (reference sequence). After removal of 1 base from V and 7 bases from J, the junction contained 3 bases not matched to a gene. This CDR3 contains 13 residues. Sequenced: PBMCs or T cells enriched from blood (not recorded which). The clonotype comes from a woman between 40 and 50 years old who had been exposed to COVID-19. V and J are TRBV19 and TRBJ1-1; TRBD1 matches 7 bases. CDR3: CASSIGGGYEAFF. The DNA of the CDR3 is TGTGCCAGTAGTATAGGAGGGGGCTATGAAGCTTTCTTT. Full variable domain (outside the CDR3, taken from reference TRBV19 and TRBJ1-1): DGGITQSPKYLFRKEGQNVTLSCEQNLNHDAMYWYRQDPGQGLRLIYYSQIVNDFQKGDIAEGYSVSREKKESFPLTVTSAQKNPTAFYLCASSIGGGYEAFFGQGTRLTVV.